The present T cell receptor (beta chain) was sequenced within a study of T cell repertoires in cytomegalovirus infection (dated by TCRdb to the late 2010s). As for the study more broadly: The HLA type of each donor mattered for the analysis, because public TCR beta signatures pointed to carriage of CMV infection along with the matching HLA type.

What the work shows at the level of the full study, not this receptor alone: In both this cohort and an independent cohort of 352 donors, the cumulative frequency of public TCR beta family members distinguished carriers of CMV infection plus the relevant HLA type. The ex vivo response was dominated by HLA-C-restricted CMV-specific TCR beta clonotypes, which also provided the single most frequent clonotype in two of eight donors.

Reading the germline V gene gives CDR1 MGHRA and CDR2 YSYEKL. The trim is 0 bases for V and 4 bases for J, with a gap of 15 bases between the germline ends. The CDR3 runs 17 amino acids, cysteine and phenylalanine included. The kept DNA is CDR3 alone, 51 bases in frame from the first base. The sequencer listed for this sample is Illumina HiSeq 1500. TCRdb's own reprocessing of the public reads used fastp at Q25 and MiXCR and kept productive beta chains. Entries that share a CDR3 protein sequence are merged under the most common genes and DNA. The sample table contains approximately 500,000 distinct CDR3 sequences; only one count was recorded for about 25% of them. The top ten constitute about 13% of the sample. In its sample, this clonotype was seen a few times. The antigen this receptor binds is unknown. No per-base quality is available; no much larger clone lies one base away.

Material: PBMCs. Recombination connected TRBV4-1 to TRBJ1-4; the D region possibly corresponds to TRBD1 (6 bases align). The TCR originated in a human donor in good health (CMV status not recorded). Some clones in this sample may be carry-over from other donors' samples. The CDR3 sequence is CASSQEGPQGINEKLFF. In nucleotide form, the sequence is TGCGCCAGCAGCCAAGAAGGACCACAGGGAATTAATGAAAAACTGTTTTTT.